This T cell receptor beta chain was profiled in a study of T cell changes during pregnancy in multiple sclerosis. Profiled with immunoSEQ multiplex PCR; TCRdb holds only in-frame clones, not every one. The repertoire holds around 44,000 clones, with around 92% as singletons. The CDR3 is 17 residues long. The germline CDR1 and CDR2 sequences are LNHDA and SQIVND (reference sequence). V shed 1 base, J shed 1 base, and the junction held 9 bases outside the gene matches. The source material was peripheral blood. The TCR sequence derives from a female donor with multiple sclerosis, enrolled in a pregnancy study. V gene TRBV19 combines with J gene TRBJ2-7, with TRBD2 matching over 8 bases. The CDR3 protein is CASSIALADALSYEQYF. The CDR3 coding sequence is TGTGCCAGTAGTATAGCACTAGCGGATGCCCTTTCCTACGAGCAGTACTTC.